This T cell receptor (beta chain) was documented in a study of T cell responses to AZD1222 COVID-19 vaccine. Clones were read by immunoSEQ multiplex PCR, and TCRdb kept only the in-frame ones, dropping some. Altogether 65,000 to 95,000 clones are present, roughly nine tenths being singletons, with the ten largest covering about 7.1%. With 4 bases clipped from V and 7 bases from J, the junction kept 7 bases outside the gene matches. The CDR3 consists of 15 residues. Germline-derived CDR1 and CDR2 are SEHNR and FQNEAQ (reference sequence). The chain combines TRBV7-9 with TRBJ2-1, with 10 bases lining up with TRBD1. Source: peripheral blood, taken on day 0 of MenACWY control vaccination. The clonotype was recovered from an adult in good health. The CDR3 protein is CASSSRDRGRNEQFF. As DNA, the CDR3 is TGTGCCAGCAGCTCCCGGGACAGGGGAAGGAATGAGCAGTTCTTC. The whole variable domain, remainder taken from reference TRBV7-9 and TRBJ2-1, is DTGVSQNPRHKITKRGQNVTFRCDPISEHNRLYWYRQTLGQGPEFLTYFQNEAQLEKSRLLSDRFSAERPKGSFSTLEIQRTEQGDSAMYLCASSSRDRGRNEQFFGPGTRLTVL.